The 15 T cell receptor beta chains below were found in one sample sequenced in a study of cytomegalovirus exposure and HLA in healthy donors. The PCR ran on 60 Vbeta and 13 Jbeta primers. Produced via immunoSEQ multiplex PCR; TCRdb's table is partial and in-frame only. The table lists around 190,000 clones, 65% to 85% of them singletons. The material sequenced was PBMCs. All receptors derive from a woman between 25 and 40 years old in good health and CMV-seronegative.

V usage is TRBV5-4 and J usage is TRBJ2-5; the match to TRBD2 covers 10 bases. Germline assignment: CDR1 SGHNT and CDR2 YYREEE (reference sequence). V trimming: 5 bases; J trimming: 3 bases; junction bases outside the gene matches: 7. There are 15 residues in the CDR3. The CDR3 DNA reads as TGTGCCAGCAGTTTAACTAGCGGGGTAGAAGAGACCCAGTACTTC. As protein: CASSLTSGVEETQYF.

This clone was observed a few times. The chain links TRBV5-1 to TRBJ1-2, with D hard to call. The CDR3 has 14 amino acids. The V end was cut by 1 base, the J end by 0 bases, with 7 bases between. The V gene's germline CDR1 is SGHRS and CDR2 YFSETQ. The CDR3 loop is CASSLKSSNYGYTF. In DNA form, the CDR3 reads TGCGCCAGCAGCTTGAAGAGCTCTAACTATGGCTACACCTTC.

The rearrangement links TRBV5-4 to TRBJ2-2; 12 bases map to TRBD2. CDR3 length: 18 residues. V was clipped by 3 bases and J by 6 bases; unmatched bases: 12. Germline V CDR1 and CDR2: SGHNT, YYREEE (reference sequence). The DNA for the CDR3 is TGTGCCAGCAGCTCCAAAGGACTAGCGGGATTAGTTGCCGGGGAGCTGTTTTTT. Protein product: CASSSKGLAGLVAGELFF.

Turning to this clone: Other DNA sequences in the sample encode the same CDR3. CDR3 nucleotide sequence: TGCGCCAGCAGCTTGTCTTCGGGAGGGTACAATGAGCAGTTCTTC. As protein: CASSLSSGGYNEQFF. The gene calls are TRBV5-1 and TRBJ2-1; 8 bases fit TRBD2. Germline assignment: CDR1 SGHRS and CDR2 YFSETQ. The CDR3 runs to 15 residues. The trim removed 1 base at V and 4 bases at J, leaving 4 bases unmatched.

The chain combines TRBV4-1 with TRBJ1-5; 8 bases agree with TRBD1. The germline CDR1 and CDR2 sequences are MGHRA and YSYEKL. V shed 0 bases, J shed 5 bases, and the junction held 3 bases outside the gene matches. The CDR3 has 15 amino acids. In nucleotides, the CDR3 is TGCGCCAGCAGCCAAGAGGACAGGGCCTATCAGCCCCAGCATTTT. Protein product: CASSQEDRAYQPQHF.

V usage is TRBV27 and J usage is TRBJ2-3; 15 nucleotides line up with TRBD2. Germline V lookup: CDR1 MNHEY, CDR2 SMNVEV (reference sequence). CDR3 length: 17 amino acids. V trimming: 6 bases; J trimming: 3 bases; junction bases outside the gene matches: 7. The CDR3 protein is CASRAGLAGGLTDTQYF. The CDR3 DNA reads as TGTGCCAGCAGGGCGGGACTAGCGGGGGGCCTGACAGATACGCAGTATTTT.

V gene TRBV7-2 combines with J gene TRBJ1-5; D is unresolved. Trimming removed 0 bases from V and 1 base from J, with 7 bases in between. This CDR3 has 15 residues. CDR1 is SGHTA and CDR2 is FQGNSA in the germline V gene. In DNA, the CDR3 is TGTGCCAGCAGCTTAGCTTTTGGCAGCAATCAGCCCCAGCATTTT. Translating gives CASSLAFGSNQPQHF.

The rearrangement links TRBV15 to TRBJ1-4; 7 nucleotides agree with TRBD1. In germline, CDR1 is LNHNV, CDR2 YYDKDF (reference sequence). The trim removed 1 base at V and 6 bases at J, leaving 5 bases unmatched. The CDR3 runs to 15 residues. This CDR3 is CATSRGQGGDEKLFF. CDR3 DNA: TGTGCCACCAGCAGAGGGCAGGGGGGCGATGAAAAACTGTTTTTT.

The rearrangement joins TRBV5-1 to TRBJ1-1; D unclear. The CDR3 extends over 15 amino acids. The V gene's germline CDR1 is SGHRS and CDR2 YFSETQ. The V gene lost 4 bases and the J gene lost 4 bases, with 17 bases spanning the gap. The CDR3 is CASSPPHLEATEAFF. The CDR3 coding sequence is TGCGCCAGCAGCCCCCCCCATTTGGAGGCCACTGAAGCTTTCTTT.

The V call is TRBV25-1, the J call TRBJ1-1; TRBD1 is a possible D gene (5 bases). Germline loops: CDR1 MGHDK, CDR2 SYGVNS. Trimming pared 8 bases from V and 7 bases from J, leaving 11 bases between. The CDR3 consists of 11 residues. The CDR3 reads CASRGDGEAFF. The CDR3 DNA sequence: TGTGCCAGCCGGGGGGACGGTGAAGCTTTCTTT.

In DNA, the CDR3 is TGTGCCAGCAGCTTAGACACAGGGCGCACTGAAGCTTTCTTT. This sequence encodes CASSLDTGRTEAFF. The V and J genes are TRBV7-2 and TRBJ1-1; D might be TRBD1 (6 bases). From germline, CDR1 is SGHTA and CDR2 FQGNSA. The CDR3 runs 14 residues. V was shortened by 1 base and J by 4 bases, with 10 bases between the two germline ends.

The CDR3 loop reads CASSADRAYSNQPQHF. CDR3 nucleotides: TGTGCCAGCAGCGCCGACAGGGCTTATAGCAATCAGCCCCAGCATTTT. The chain uses TRBV5-5 and TRBJ1-5; 7 bases are shared with TRBD1. With 4 bases clipped from V and 0 bases from J, the junction kept 7 bases outside the gene matches. Germline V gene data show CDR1 as SGHKS and CDR2 as YYEKEE (reference sequence). The CDR3 contains 16 residues.

The V and J genes are TRBV30 and TRBJ2-5, with D maybe TRBD1 (8 bases). The germline gives CDR1 GTSNPN, CDR2 SVGIG (reference sequence). This CDR3 spans 14 amino acids. V lost 5 bases to trimming and J lost 7 bases, with 20 bases between them. The CDR3 DNA reads as TGTGCCTGGCGGAACAGGGGGGGCCGTCGGACCCAGTACTTC. It codes for CAWRNRGGRRTQYF.

The chain has TRBV7-2 and TRBJ2-7; 7 positions match TRBD1. Losses at the gene ends were 4 bases for V and 2 bases for J; bases not matched to a gene: 8. This CDR3 comprises 15 residues. Germline V gene lookup returns CDR1 SGHTA and CDR2 FQGNSA. In DNA form, the CDR3 reads TGTGCCAGCAGCTACGGCCAGGGGGAAACCTACGAGCAGTACTTC. It is translated as CASSYGQGETYEQYF.

This chain joins TRBV14 and TRBJ1-3, with 7 bases aligning to TRBD1. This CDR3 contains 11 residues. V lost 4 bases, J lost 11 bases, and 2 bases stayed unmatched. Germline CDR1 is SGHDN and CDR2 is FVKESK. The CDR3 region has the DNA TGTGCCAGCAGCCGGGACAGACCCATATATTTT. Protein product: CASSRDRPIYF. The whole variable domain, filled in from reference TRBV14 and TRBJ1-3, reads EAGVTQFPSHSVIEKGQTVTLRCDPISGHDNLYWYRRVMGKEIKFLLHFVKESKQDESGMPNNRFLAERTGGTYSTLKVQPAELEDSGVYFCASSRDRPIYFGEGSWLTVV.